The 19 T cell receptor beta chains given below trace back to one sample, sequenced in a study of blood T cell repertoires in COVID-19. Only in-frame clones appear in the TCRdb table, and some are missing; sequencing was by immunoSEQ multiplex PCR. The sample carries about 200,000 clones, about three quarters recorded once. Sequencing was performed on peripheral blood. The receptors were gathered from a woman between 65 and 79 years old with acute or convalescent COVID-19.

In its sample, this clone was seen a few times. This chain uses TRBV5-1 with TRBJ1-1, with 8 bases that match TRBD1. The CDR3 runs 15 residues. The J segment lost 5 bases and the V segment lost 0 bases, leaving 6 bases of the junction unmatched. Per germline, CDR1 SGHRS and CDR2 YFSETQ. The chain's CDR3 is CASSLDRTGRTEAFF. CDR3 in DNA: TGCGCCAGCAGCTTGGATCGGACAGGGCGGACTGAAGCTTTCTTT.

This rearrangement joins TRBV27 to TRBJ1-1; 10 nucleotides line up with TRBD1. The CDR3 is 14 amino acids. Germline V lookup: CDR1 MNHEY, CDR2 SMNVEV (reference sequence). The V and J ends lost 4 bases and 4 bases, in that order; junction bases with no gene match: 3. In DNA, the CDR3 is TGTGCCAGCAGTTCGGACAGGGGGTCCACTGAAGCTTTCTTT. It yields the protein CASSSDRGSTEAFF.

The chain recombines TRBV27 with TRBJ1-6, with no clear D. The ends were cut back, 2 bases at V and 9 bases at J, with 8 bases in the middle. This CDR3 spans 13 amino acids. Germline CDR1 is MNHEY and CDR2 is SMNVEV (reference sequence). CDR3 nucleotides: TGTGCCAGCAGTTTAAGTCTGAGTTCACCCCTCCACTTT. The encoded protein is CASSLSLSSPLHF.

The rearrangement links TRBV3-1 (or the pseudogene TRBV3-2) to TRBJ2-1; 8 bases match TRBD2. Germline lookup yields CDR1 LGHDT and CDR2 YNNKEL (reference sequence). This CDR3 comprises 15 residues. V was clipped by 1 base and J by 3 bases; unmatched bases: 2. CDR3 bases: TGTGCCAGCAGCCAAGGACTAGCGAACTACAATGAGCAGTTCTTC. Amino acid sequence: CASSQGLANYNEQFF.

This rearrangement joins TRBV13 to TRBJ2-3, with D possibly TRBD1 on 6 matching bases. V was pared by 6 bases and J by 1 base, with 17 bases between. The CDR3 loop spans 16 amino acids. Germline assignment: CDR1 PRHDT and CDR2 FYEKMQ (reference sequence). CDR3 residues: CASRRTGTSRTDTQYF. DNA for the CDR3: TGTGCCAGCAGACGTACCGGGACAAGTCGCACAGATACGCAGTATTTT.

The J gene is TRBJ1-2, the V gene TRBV27; D is unclear. Germline lookup yields CDR1 MNHEY and CDR2 SMNVEV (reference sequence). The CDR3 is 13 amino acids. Trimming took off 4 bases at V and 8 bases at J, with 14 bases between the two ends. The CDR3 loop reads CASSSTGRGGYTF. The CDR3 nucleotides read TGTGCCAGCAGTTCGACGGGCAGAGGGGGCTACACCTTC.

This chain links TRBV27 with TRBJ2-7; D is possibly TRBD2 (7 bases). The CDR3 runs 15 residues. Germline CDR1 and CDR2: MNHEY and SMNVEV (reference sequence). V dropped 2 bases and J dropped 2 bases, with 13 bases sitting between them. For the CDR3, the DNA is TGTGCCAGCAGTTTAAGGGGGGGGCCCCCCTACGAGCAGTACTTC. Amino acid sequence: CASSLRGGPPYEQYF.

CDR3 loop: CATQTGQGYNEQFF. The CDR3 DNA follows: TGTGCCACCCAGACGGGACAGGGCTACAATGAGCAGTTCTTC. This sequence joins TRBV6-5 and TRBJ2-1, with 9 bases that match TRBD1. This CDR3 spans 14 amino acids. Germline loops: CDR1 MNHEY, CDR2 SVGAGI. Trimming cost V 10 bases and J 3 bases; bases outside gene matches: 7.

The chain is built from TRBV2 and TRBJ1-2, with 7 bases aligning to TRBD1. The CDR3 consists of 14 residues. Trimming cost V 7 bases and J 4 bases; bases outside gene matches: 9. CDR1 and CDR2 from the germline V gene are SNHLY and FYNNEI. CDR3 loop: CASTGGGFGYGYTF. CDR3 sequence (DNA): TGTGCCAGCACAGGGGGTGGGTTTGGCTATGGCTACACCTTC.

The rearrangement links TRBV24-1 to TRBJ1-2; D is uncertain. CDR1 and CDR2 from the germline V gene are KGHDR and SFDVKD. This CDR3 is 12 amino acids long. Trimming took off 4 bases at V and 8 bases at J, with 10 bases between the two ends. CDR3 sequence (DNA): TGTGCCACCAGTGACGTCGGGAGGGGCTACACCTTC. This sequence encodes CATSDVGRGYTF.

This clone was counted a single time. This chain connects TRBV6-5 to TRBJ1-1; D perhaps matches TRBD1 (6 bases). Germline loops: CDR1 MNHEY, CDR2 SVGAGI. This CDR3 has 11 amino acids. V was pared by 6 bases and J by 10 bases, with 12 bases between. The CDR3 spells CASRFEGGAFF. The CDR3 DNA reads as TGTGCCAGCAGGTTCGAAGGGGGAGCTTTCTTT.

As regards this clone: At the DNA level, this CDR3 is encoded by other sequences in the same sample as well. The rearrangement links TRBV15 to TRBJ2-7; D might be TRBD2 (6 bases). Germline values: CDR1 LNHNV, CDR2 YYDKDF (reference sequence). Trimming took off 3 bases at V and 2 bases at J, with 20 bases between the two ends. The CDR3 is made up of 17 amino acids. The CDR3 sequence is CATSRWSSSASAYEQYF. In nucleotides, the CDR3 is TGTGCCACCAGCAGGTGGTCCTCTAGCGCCAGCGCCTACGAGCAGTACTTC.

The rearrangement links TRBV12-1 to TRBJ2-5; the listed D gene, TRBD2, was not tested against the DNA. TRBV12-1 is listed as a pseudogene. The CDR3 is made up of 16 amino acids. The CDR3 reads CASSFRREGHGETQYF. CDR3 DNA sequence: TGTGCCAGCAGCTTTAGGCGGGAGGGCCACGGGGAGACCCAGTACTTC.

The rearrangement uses TRBV21-1 and TRBJ2-7; the table's D call, TRBD2, has no DNA check behind it. TRBV21-1 is tagged as a pseudogene. The CDR3 runs 18 residues. DNA for the CDR3: TGTGCCAGCAGCAAAGTCGGGATACGGACTAGCGGTCACTACGAGCAGTACTTC. As protein: CASSKVGIRTSGHYEQYF.

This rearrangement joins TRBV28 to TRBJ2-1; TRBD2 aligns across 8 bases. This CDR3 comprises 16 residues. Germline values: CDR1 MDHEN, CDR2 SYDVKM. With 2 bases clipped from V and 9 bases from J, the junction kept 12 bases outside the gene matches. The CDR3 region is CASSLVGLAWRGEQFF. CDR3 nucleotide sequence: TGTGCCAGCAGTTTAGTCGGACTAGCCTGGAGAGGTGAGCAGTTCTTC.

The gene calls are TRBV28 and TRBJ2-7, with 7 bases matching TRBD2. The V gene end was trimmed by 3 bases and the J gene end by 2 bases; junction bases not matched to a gene: 10. Germline V gene lookup returns CDR1 MDHEN and CDR2 SYDVKM. The CDR3 covers 16 residues. The CDR3 sequence is CASSLNGLGSTYEQYF. The CDR3 DNA reads as TGTGCCAGCAGTTTGAACGGACTAGGATCAACCTACGAGCAGTACTTC.

The gene calls are TRBV28 and TRBJ2-6, with a tentative D call TRBD2 (6 bases). CDR1 and CDR2 (germline): MDHEN, SYDVKM. CDR3 length equals 15 residues. Trimming stripped 3 bases from V and 2 bases from J, with 8 bases between. The CDR3 DNA sequence: TGTGCCAGCAGTTTGTCGGGGGCTGGGGCCAACGTCCTGACTTTC. It translates to CASSLSGAGANVLTF.

The chain carries TRBV18 and TRBJ2-5; possible D gene TRBD2, 6 bases. V lost 5 bases to trimming and J lost 1 base, with 11 bases between them. CDR3 length equals 14 residues. Germline V gene sequence: CDR1 KGHSH, CDR2 LQKENI. Here the CDR3 reads CASSLQRVQETQYF. The CDR3, as DNA: TGTGCCAGCTCATTACAGCGGGTCCAAGAGACCCAGTACTTC.

The chain uses TRBV5-1 and TRBJ1-1, with D possibly matching TRBD1 (6 bases). Germline V gene data show CDR1 as SGHRS and CDR2 as YFSETQ. V shed 0 bases and J shed 8 bases, with 11 bases lying between them. The CDR3 sequence is 13 residues long. In DNA form, the CDR3 reads TGCGCCAGCAGCTTGGAGCCCGGGACAGAAGCTTTCTTT. As protein: CASSLEPGTEAFF. The complete variable domain, with remaining parts taken from reference TRBV5-1 and TRBJ1-1, reads KAGVTQTPRYLIKTRGQQVTLSCSPISGHRSVSWYQQTPGQGLQFLFEYFSETQRNKGNFPGRFSGRQFSNSRSEMNVSTLELGDSALYLCASSLEPGTEAFFGQGTRLTVV.